These 2 T cell receptor beta chains were all obtained from the same sample, sequenced in a study of blood T cell repertoires in COVID-19. Libraries were prepared by immunoSEQ multiplex PCR; TCRdb keeps only in-frame clonotypes and omits some of them. The data show about 230,000 clones, roughly 88% seen once. Source material: peripheral blood. Receptors were obtained from a middle-aged man who had recovered from COVID-19.

The chain couples TRBV7-9 to TRBJ1-2; D is unclear. Trimming took 1 base from V and 4 from J, leaving 7 bases between them. Germline assignment: CDR1 SEHNR and CDR2 FQNEAQ (reference sequence). This CDR3 has 13 residues. CDR3 in amino acids: CASSLGPSYGYTF. CDR3 in DNA: TGTGCCAGCAGCTTAGGGCCCTCCTATGGCTACACCTTC.

This clone has a single count. The chain uses TRBV5-6 and TRBJ1-4; TRBD1 agrees at 7 bases. The V and J ends lost 2 bases and 11 bases, in that order; junction bases with no gene match: 6. CDR3 length: 13 amino acids. The germline gives CDR1 SGHDT, CDR2 YYEEEE. The CDR3 region is CASSLGQAPKLFF. The DNA of the CDR3 is TGTGCCAGCAGCTTAGGACAGGCTCCGAAACTGTTTTTT.